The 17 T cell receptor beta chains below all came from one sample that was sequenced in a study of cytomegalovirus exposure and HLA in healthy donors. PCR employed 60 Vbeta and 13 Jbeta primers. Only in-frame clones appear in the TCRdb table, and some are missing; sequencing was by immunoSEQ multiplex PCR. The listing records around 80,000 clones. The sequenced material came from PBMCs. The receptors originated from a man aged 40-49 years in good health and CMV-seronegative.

The CDR3 DNA reads TGTGCCAGCAGCGAGAGTGGGGCGAGCACAGATACGCAGTATTTT. It encodes CASSESGASTDTQYF. J is TRBJ2-3 and V is TRBV9; perhaps TRBD1 as D (5 bases). Trimming took 3 bases from V and 0 from J, leaving 11 bases between them. This CDR3 region has 15 residues. From germline, CDR1 is SGDLS and CDR2 YYNGEE.

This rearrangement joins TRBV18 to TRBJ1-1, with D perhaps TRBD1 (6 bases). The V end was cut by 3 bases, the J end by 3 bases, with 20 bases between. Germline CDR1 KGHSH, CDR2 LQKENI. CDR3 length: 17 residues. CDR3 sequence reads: CASSPQRQDLGYTEAFF. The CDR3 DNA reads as TGTGCCAGCTCACCCCAAAGACAGGATCTAGGGTACACTGAAGCTTTCTTT.

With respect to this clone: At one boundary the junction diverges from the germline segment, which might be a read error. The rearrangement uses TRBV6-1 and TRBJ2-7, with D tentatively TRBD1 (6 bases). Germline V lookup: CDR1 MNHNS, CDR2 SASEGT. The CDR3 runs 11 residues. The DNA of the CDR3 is TGTGCCAGCACCTACAGGGAGAGCTTACTATTC. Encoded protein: CASTYRESLLF.

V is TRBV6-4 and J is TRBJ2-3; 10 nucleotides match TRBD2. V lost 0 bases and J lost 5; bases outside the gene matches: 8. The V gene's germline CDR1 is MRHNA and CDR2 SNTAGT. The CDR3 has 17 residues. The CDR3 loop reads CASSDSASGGIKDTQYF. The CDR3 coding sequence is TGTGCCAGCAGTGACTCTGCTAGCGGGGGTATTAAAGATACGCAGTATTTT.

The CDR3 DNA reads TGTGCCAGTGTAGCGGGAGCCCCCGGGGAGCTGTTTTTT. Encoded protein: CASVAGAPGELFF. V and J are TRBV13 and TRBJ2-2; TRBD2 agrees at 9 bases. With 9 bases clipped from V and 6 bases from J, the junction kept 5 bases outside the gene matches. Germline-derived CDR1 and CDR2 are PRHDT and FYEKMQ (reference sequence). There are 13 residues in the CDR3. The full variable domain, its missing parts supplied by reference TRBV13 and TRBJ2-2, is AAGVIQSPRHLIKEKRETATLKCYPIPRHDTVYWYQQGPGQDPQFLISFYEKMQSDKGSIPDRFSAQQFSDYHSELNMSSLELGDSALYFCASVAGAPGELFFGEGSRLTVL.

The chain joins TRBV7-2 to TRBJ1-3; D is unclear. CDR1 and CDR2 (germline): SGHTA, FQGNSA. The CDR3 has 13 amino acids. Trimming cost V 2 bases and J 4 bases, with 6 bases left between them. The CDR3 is CASSLYQGNTIYF. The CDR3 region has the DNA TGTGCCAGCAGCTTATACCAGGGAAACACCATATATTTT.

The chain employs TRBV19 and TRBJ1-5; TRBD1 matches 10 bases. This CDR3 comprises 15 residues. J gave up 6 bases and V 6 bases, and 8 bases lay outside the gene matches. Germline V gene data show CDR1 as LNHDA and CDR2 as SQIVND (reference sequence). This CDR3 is CASRTRDRGGQPQHF. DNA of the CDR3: TGTGCCAGTAGGACCCGGGACAGGGGTGGTCAGCCCCAGCATTTT.

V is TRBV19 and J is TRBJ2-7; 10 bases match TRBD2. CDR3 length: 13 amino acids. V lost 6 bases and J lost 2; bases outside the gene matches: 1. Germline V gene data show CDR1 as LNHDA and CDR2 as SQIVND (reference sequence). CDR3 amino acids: CASSGLAAYEQYF. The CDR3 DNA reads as TGTGCCAGTAGCGGACTAGCGGCCTACGAGCAGTACTTC.

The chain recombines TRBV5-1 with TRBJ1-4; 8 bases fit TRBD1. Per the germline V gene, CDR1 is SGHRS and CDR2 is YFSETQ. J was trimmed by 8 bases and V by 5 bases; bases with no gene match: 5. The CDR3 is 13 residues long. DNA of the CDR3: TGCGCCAGCAGTCAGGGGGCGGAAGAAAAACTGTTTTTT. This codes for CASSQGAEEKLFF. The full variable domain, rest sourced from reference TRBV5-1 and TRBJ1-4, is KAGVTQTPRYLIKTRGQQVTLSCSPISGHRSVSWYQQTPGQGLQFLFEYFSETQRNKGNFPGRFSGRQFSNSRSEMNVSTLELGDSALYLCASSQGAEEKLFFGSGTQLSVL.

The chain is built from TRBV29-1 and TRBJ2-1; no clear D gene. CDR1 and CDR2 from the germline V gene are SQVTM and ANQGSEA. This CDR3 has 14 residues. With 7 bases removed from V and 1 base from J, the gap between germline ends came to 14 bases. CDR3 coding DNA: TGCAGCGCCGTGCAGAGCGTTTCCTACAATGAGCAGTTCTTC. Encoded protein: CSAVQSVSYNEQFF.

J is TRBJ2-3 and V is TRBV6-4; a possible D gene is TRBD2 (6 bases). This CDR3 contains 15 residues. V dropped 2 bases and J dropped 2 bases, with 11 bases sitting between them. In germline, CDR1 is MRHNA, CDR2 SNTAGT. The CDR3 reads CASSDRAGFTDTQYF. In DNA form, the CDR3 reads TGTGCCAGCAGTGACAGGGCGGGATTCACAGATACGCAGTATTTT.

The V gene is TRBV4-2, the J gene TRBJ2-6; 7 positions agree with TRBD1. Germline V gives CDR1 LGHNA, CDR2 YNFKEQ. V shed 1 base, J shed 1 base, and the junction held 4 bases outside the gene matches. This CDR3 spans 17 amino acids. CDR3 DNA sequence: TGTGCCAGCAGCCAAGGGGACAGTTTTTCTGGGGCCAACGTCCTGACTTTC. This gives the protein CASSQGDSFSGANVLTF.

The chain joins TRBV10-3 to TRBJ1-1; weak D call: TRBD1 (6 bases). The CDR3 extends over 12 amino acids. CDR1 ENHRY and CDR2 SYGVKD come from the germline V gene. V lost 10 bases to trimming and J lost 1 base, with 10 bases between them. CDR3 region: CASKQGNTEAFF. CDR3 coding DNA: TGTGCCAGTAAACAGGGGAACACTGAAGCTTTCTTT.

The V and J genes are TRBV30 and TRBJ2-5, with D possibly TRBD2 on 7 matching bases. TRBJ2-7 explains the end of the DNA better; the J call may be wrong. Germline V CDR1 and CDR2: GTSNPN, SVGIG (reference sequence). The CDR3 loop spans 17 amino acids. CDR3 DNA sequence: TGTGCCTGGAGTCGGGGAGGGGGAGGTTGGTTAGTTCACGAGCAGTACTTC. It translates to CAWSRGGGGWLVHEQYF.

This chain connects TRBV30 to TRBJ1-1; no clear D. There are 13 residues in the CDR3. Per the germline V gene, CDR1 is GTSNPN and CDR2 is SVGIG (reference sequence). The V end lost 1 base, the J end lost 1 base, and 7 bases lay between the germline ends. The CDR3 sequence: CAWSDGANTEAFF. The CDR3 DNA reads TGTGCCTGGAGTGACGGAGCGAACACTGAAGCTTTCTTT. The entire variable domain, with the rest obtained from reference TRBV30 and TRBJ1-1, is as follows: SQTIHQWPATLVQPVGSPLSLECTVEGTSNPNLYWYRQAAGRGLQLLFYSVGIGQISSEVPQNLSASRPQDRQFILSSKKLLLSDSGFYLCAWSDGANTEAFFGQGTRLTVV.

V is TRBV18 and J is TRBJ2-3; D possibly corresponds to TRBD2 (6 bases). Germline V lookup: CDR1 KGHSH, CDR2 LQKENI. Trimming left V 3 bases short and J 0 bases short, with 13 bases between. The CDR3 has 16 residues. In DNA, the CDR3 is TGTGCCAGCTCACCGGCTAGCGCAACTAGCACAGATACGCAGTATTTT. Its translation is CASSPASATSTDTQYF. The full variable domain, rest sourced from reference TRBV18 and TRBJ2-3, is NAGVMQNPRHLVRRRGQEARLRCSPMKGHSHVYWYRQLPEEGLKFMVYLQKENIIDESGMPKERFSAEFPKEGPSILRIQQVVRGDSAAYFCASSPASATSTDTQYFGPGTRLTVL.

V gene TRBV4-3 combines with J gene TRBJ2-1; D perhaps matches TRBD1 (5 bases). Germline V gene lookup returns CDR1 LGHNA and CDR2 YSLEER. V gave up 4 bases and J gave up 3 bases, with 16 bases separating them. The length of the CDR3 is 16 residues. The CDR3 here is CASSPARVSHYNEQFF. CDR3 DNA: TGCGCCAGCAGCCCCGCCAGGGTTTCCCACTACAATGAGCAGTTCTTC.